The present T cell receptor beta chain was sequenced within a study of T-cell reconstitution after alpha-beta-depleted transplantation in children. This clonotype has only a few counts. Its specificity is unknown. Trimming removed 6 bases from V and 0 bases from J, with 11 bases in between. The CDR3 loop spans 14 amino acids. From germline, CDR1 is SEHNR and CDR2 FQNEAQ (reference sequence). TCRbeta library construction was performed incorporating unique molecular identifiers. TCRdb reprocessed the PCR reads via MiXCR and lists one record per CDR3 protein. The sample has fewer than 550,000 distinct CDR3 sequences; 15% to 20% are singletons. Regarding the study as a whole: It was surviving recipient T cells and thymic progenitors that gave some patients high TCRbeta diversity at day 60. Several hundred expanded graft clones reportedly were the source of alpha-beta T cells about two months after transplant. One year after transplant, T-cell counts and diversity came mostly from newly produced T cells.

The sample in question was PBMCs, mostly from graft donor cells, obtained 360 days after TCRalphabeta/CD19-depleted stem cell transplant. This receptor was identified in a boy younger than two who had a stem cell transplant for Wiskott-Aldrich syndrome, so the T cells may come from the graft donor. The chain joins TRBV7-9 to TRBJ2-5, with D unresolved. CDR3 nucleotide sequence: TGTGCCAGCAGTGGGTTGCAGTACCAAGAGACCCAGTACTTC. Translation: CASSGLQYQETQYF.